This TCR beta chain was retrieved from a study of T cell responses to AZD1222 COVID-19 vaccine. This CDR3 comprises 17 residues. Germline CDR1 reads MNHNS; CDR2 reads SASEGT. V shed 0 bases and J shed 4 bases, with 18 bases lying between them. The study, taken as a whole, reports: Two AZD1222 doses significantly raised spike-specific TCR breadth and depth over controls. Among AZD1222 vaccinees, only six or seven were seropositive at baseline. Sampling captured repertoires only after the peak T cell response. The donor cohort was predominantly white British with a female majority, and clonal diversity may have been underestimated.

A note on this clone: Antigen unknown.

Sequencing was performed with immunoSEQ multiplex PCR; in TCRdb, only in-frame clones are kept and a portion is missing. Of over 110,000 clones in the sample, more than 85% were seen once. The chain couples TRBV6-1 to TRBJ1-1, with D perhaps TRBD1 (6 bases). The clonotype originates from an adult who had recovered from COVID-19. The source material was peripheral blood, sampled after recovery from COVID-19. This CDR3 is CASSEASWPGARTEAFF. The DNA of the CDR3 is TGTGCCAGCAGTGAAGCGAGTTGGCCGGGGGCGCGCACTGAAGCTTTCTTT.